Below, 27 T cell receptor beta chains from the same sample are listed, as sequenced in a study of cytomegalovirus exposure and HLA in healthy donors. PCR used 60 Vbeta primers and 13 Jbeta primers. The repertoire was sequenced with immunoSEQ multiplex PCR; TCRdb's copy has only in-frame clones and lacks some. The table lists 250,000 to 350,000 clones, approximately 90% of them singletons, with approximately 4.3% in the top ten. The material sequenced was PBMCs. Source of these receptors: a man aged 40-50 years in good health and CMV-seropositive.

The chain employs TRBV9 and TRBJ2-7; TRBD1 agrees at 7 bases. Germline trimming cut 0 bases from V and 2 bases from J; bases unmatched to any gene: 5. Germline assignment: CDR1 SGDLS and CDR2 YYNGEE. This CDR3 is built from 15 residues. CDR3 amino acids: CASSVGTGIPYEQYF. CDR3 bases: TGTGCCAGCAGCGTAGGGACAGGAATACCCTACGAGCAGTACTTC.

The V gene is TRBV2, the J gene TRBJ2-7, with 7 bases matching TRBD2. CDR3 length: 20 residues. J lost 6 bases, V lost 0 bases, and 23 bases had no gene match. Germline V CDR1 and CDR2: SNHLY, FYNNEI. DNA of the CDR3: TGTGCCAGCAGTGAAGCTAATCCAGCGGGAACGCCCACCCAGCTATCCGAGCAGTACTTC. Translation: CASSEANPAGTPTQLSEQYF.

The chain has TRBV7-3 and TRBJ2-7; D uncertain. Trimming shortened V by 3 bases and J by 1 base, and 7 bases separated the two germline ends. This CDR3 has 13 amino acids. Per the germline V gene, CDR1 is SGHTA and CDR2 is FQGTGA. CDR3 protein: CASSFAESYEQYF. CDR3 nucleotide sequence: TGTGCCAGCAGCTTCGCGGAATCCTACGAGCAGTACTTC.

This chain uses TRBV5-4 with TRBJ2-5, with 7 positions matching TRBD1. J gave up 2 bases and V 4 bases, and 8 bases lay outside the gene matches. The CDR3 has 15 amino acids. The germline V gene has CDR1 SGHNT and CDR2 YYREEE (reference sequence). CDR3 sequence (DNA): TGTGCCAGCAGCCAGGAGACAGGGCGGCAAGAGACCCAGTACTTC. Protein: CASSQETGRQETQYF. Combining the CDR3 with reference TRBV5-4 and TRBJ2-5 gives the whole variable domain ETGVTQSPTHLIKTRGQQVTLRCSSQSGHNTVSWYQQALGQGPQFIFQYYREEENGRGNFPPRFSGLQFPNYSSELNVNALELDDSALYLCASSQETGRQETQYFGPGTRLLVL.

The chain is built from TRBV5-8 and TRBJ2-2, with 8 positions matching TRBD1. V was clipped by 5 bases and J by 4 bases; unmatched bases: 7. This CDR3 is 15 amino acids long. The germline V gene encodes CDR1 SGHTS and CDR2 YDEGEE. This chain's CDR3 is CASRPTGEFTGELFF. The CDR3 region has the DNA TGTGCCAGCAGACCGACAGGGGAATTCACCGGGGAGCTGTTTTTT. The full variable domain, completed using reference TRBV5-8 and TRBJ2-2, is EAGVTQSPTHLIKTRGQQATLRCSPISGHTSVYWYQQALGLGLQFLLWYDEGEERNRGNFPPRFSGRQFPNYSSELNVNALELEDSALYLCASRPTGEFTGELFFGEGSRLTVL.

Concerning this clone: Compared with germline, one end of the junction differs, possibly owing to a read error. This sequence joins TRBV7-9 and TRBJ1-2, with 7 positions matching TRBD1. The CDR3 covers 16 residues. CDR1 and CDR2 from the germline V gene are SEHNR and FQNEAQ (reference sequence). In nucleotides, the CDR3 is TGTTCCAGCAGCTTGGGACAGTACGCAGCTAACTATGGCTACACCTTC. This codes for CSSSLGQYAANYGYTF.

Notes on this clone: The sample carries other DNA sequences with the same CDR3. The CDR3 reads CASSGQGAYEQYF. Here the CDR3 DNA reads TGTGCCAGCAGCGGACAGGGCGCCTACGAGCAGTACTTC. This chain uses TRBV27 with TRBJ2-7; 8 nucleotides agree with TRBD1. The CDR3 is 13 residues long. The V gene's germline CDR1 is MNHEY and CDR2 SMNVEV (reference sequence). J was trimmed by 2 bases and V by 6 bases; bases with no gene match: 3.

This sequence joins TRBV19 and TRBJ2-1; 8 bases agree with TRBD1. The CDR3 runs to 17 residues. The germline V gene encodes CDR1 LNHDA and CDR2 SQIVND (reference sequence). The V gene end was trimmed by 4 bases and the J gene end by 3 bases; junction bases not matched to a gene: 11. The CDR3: CASSKGTRGLYYNEQFF. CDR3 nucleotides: TGTGCCAGTAGTAAAGGGACCAGGGGGCTGTACTACAATGAGCAGTTCTTC.

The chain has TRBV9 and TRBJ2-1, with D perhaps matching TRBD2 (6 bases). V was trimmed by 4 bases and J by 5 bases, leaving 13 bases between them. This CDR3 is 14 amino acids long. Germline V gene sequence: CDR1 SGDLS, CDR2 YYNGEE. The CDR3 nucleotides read TGTGCCAGCAGCACCCTAGTAGCGGACAATGAGCAGTTCTTC. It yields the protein CASSTLVADNEQFF.

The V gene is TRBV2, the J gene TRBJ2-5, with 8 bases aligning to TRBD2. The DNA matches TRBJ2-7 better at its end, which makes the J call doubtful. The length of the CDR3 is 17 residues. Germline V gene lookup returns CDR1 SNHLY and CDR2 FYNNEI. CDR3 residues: CASSVASGRANSYEQYF. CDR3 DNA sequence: TGTGCCAGCAGTGTCGCTAGCGGGCGCGCAAATTCCTACGAGCAGTACTTC.

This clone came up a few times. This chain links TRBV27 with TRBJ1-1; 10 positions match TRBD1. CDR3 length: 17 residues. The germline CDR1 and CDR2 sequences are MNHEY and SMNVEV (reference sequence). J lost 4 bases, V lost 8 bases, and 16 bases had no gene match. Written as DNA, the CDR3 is TGTGCCAGCTCCTCTTCCGGGACAGGGGTGTTTGGCACTGAAGCTTTCTTT. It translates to CASSSSGTGVFGTEAFF.

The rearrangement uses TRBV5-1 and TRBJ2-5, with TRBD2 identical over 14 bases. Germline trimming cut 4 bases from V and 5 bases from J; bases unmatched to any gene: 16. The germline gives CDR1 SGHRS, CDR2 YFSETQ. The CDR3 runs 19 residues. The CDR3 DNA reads TGCGCCAGCAGCGGGGGACTAGCGGGAGAGAGGGCCCCACGGGAGACCCAGTACTTC. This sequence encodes CASSGGLAGERAPRETQYF.

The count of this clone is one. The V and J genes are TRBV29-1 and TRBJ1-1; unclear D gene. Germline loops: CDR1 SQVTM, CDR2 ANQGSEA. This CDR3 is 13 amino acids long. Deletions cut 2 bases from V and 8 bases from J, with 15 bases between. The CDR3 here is CSVEPRMKTEAFF. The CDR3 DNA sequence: TGCAGCGTTGAACCTAGGATGAAAACCGAAGCTTTCTTT.

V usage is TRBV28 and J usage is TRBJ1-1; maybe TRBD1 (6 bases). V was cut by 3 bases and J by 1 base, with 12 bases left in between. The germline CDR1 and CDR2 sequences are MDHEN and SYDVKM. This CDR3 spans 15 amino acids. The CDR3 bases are TGTGCCAGCAGTTTTCCCTTACAGGGGAACACTGAAGCTTTCTTT. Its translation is CASSFPLQGNTEAFF.

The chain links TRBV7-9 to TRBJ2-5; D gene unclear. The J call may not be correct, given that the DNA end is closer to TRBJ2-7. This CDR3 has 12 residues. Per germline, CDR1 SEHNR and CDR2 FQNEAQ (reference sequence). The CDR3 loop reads CASSLDVYEQYF. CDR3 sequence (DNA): TGTGCCAGCAGCTTAGATGTCTACGAGCAGTACTTC.

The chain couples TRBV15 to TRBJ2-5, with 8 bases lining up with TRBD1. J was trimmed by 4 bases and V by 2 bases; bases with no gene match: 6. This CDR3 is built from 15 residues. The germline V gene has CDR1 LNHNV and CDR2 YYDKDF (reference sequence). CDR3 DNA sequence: TGTGCCACCAGCAGACAAGGACAGGGCCTAGAGACCCAGTACTTC. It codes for CATSRQGQGLETQYF.

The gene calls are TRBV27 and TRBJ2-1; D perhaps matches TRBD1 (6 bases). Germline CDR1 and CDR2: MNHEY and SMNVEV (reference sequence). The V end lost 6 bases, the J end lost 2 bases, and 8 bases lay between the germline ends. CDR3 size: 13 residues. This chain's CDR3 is CASSWDTYNEQFF. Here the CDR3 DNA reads TGTGCCAGCAGCTGGGACACCTACAATGAGCAGTTCTTC.

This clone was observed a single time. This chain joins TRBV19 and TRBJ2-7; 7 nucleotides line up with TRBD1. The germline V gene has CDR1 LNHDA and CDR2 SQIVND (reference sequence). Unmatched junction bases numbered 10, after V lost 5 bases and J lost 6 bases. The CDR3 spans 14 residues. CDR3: CASSGTGARGEQYF. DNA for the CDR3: TGTGCCAGTAGTGGCACAGGGGCCCGGGGCGAGCAGTACTTC.

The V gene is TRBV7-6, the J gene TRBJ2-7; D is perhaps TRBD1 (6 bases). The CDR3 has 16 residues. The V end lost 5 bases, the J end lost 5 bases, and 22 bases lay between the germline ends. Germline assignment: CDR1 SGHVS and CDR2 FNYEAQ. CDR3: CASSRNTRDTRDEQYF. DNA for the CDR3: TGTGCCAGCAGCCGTAACACCCGGGACACCCGAGACGAGCAGTACTTC.

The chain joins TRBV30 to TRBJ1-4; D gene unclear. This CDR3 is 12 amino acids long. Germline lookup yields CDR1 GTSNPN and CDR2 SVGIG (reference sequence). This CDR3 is CAFDIYGEKLFF. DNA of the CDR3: TGTGCTTTTGATATTTACGGTGAAAAACTGTTTTTT.

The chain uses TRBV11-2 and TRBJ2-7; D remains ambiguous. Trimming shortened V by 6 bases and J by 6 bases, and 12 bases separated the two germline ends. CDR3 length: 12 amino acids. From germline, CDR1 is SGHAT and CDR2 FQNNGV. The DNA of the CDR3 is TGTGCCAGCAGAGATATGCCCGGCGAGCAGTACTTC. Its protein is CASRDMPGEQYF.

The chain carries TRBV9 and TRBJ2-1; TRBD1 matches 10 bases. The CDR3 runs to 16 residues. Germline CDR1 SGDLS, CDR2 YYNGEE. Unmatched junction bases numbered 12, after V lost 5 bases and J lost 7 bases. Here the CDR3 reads CASSLRGQGIRNEQFF. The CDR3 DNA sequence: TGTGCCAGCAGTCTGCGGGGACAGGGGATCCGGAATGAGCAGTTCTTC.

CDR3 bases: TGTGCCAGCAGCTGGGGCCCGGAGCAGTACTTC. Translated, it gives CASSWGPEQYF. The V gene is TRBV5-6, the J gene TRBJ2-7; tentatively, D is TRBD1 (5 bases). The ends were cut back, 3 bases at V and 7 bases at J, with 8 bases in the middle. The CDR3 extends over 11 amino acids. Germline V gene sequence: CDR1 SGHDT, CDR2 YYEEEE.

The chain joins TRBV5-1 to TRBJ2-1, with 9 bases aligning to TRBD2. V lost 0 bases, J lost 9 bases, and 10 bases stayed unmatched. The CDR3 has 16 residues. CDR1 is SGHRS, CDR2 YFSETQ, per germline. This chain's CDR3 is CASSLGAGGPMGEQFF. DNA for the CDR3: TGCGCCAGCAGCTTGGGGGCGGGAGGGCCGATGGGTGAGCAGTTCTTC.

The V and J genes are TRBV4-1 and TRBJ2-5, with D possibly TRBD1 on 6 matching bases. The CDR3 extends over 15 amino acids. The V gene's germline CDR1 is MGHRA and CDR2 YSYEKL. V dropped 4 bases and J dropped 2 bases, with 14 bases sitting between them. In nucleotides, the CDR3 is TGCGCCAGCAGCCTCCAGGGGCGAGGGCAAGAGACCCAGTACTTC. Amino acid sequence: CASSLQGRGQETQYF.

CDR3 region: CASSPGTSGSNEQFF. The DNA for the CDR3 is TGTGCCAGCAGCCCCGGGACTAGCGGGAGTAATGAGCAGTTCTTC. The chain recombines TRBV28 with TRBJ2-1; 14 bases fit TRBD2. Germline V CDR1 and CDR2: MDHEN, SYDVKM. The CDR3 totals 15 residues. The V and J ends lost 6 bases and 7 bases, in that order; junction bases with no gene match: 5.

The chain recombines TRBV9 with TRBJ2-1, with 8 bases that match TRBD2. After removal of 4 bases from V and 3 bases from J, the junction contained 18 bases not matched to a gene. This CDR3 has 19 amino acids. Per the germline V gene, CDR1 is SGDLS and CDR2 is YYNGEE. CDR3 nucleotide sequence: TGTGCCAGCAGCTCCTTGAAGGCGGGAGGTCGCTTAGGCTACAATGAGCAGTTCTTC. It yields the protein CASSSLKAGGRLGYNEQFF.